This entry describes one T cell receptor beta chain. Its target antigen remains unknown. No base quality values were provided; no much bigger clone lies one nucleotide off. The library was built by means of PCR. Data came from an Illumina HiSeq 2500. TCR libraries were prepared with molecular barcoding, using unique molecular identifiers to normalize TCRbeta repertoire quantification. TCRdb's own reprocessing of the public reads used fastp at Q25 and MiXCR and kept productive beta chains. Every CDR3 protein is listed once, alongside the most common genes and DNA of its rows. For this sample the table gives hundreds of thousands of distinct CDR3 sequences, of which under 15% were detected only once. The top ten clones comprise about 0.77% of the sample. The treatment or condition label, read with the paper, signifies: allogeneic hematopoietic cell transplantation with graft depleted of TCRalphabeta T cells and CD19 B cells. TCRalphabeta/CD19-depleted allogeneic hematopoietic cell grafts were given to the transplant recipients, all of whom were children.

This specimen belongs to a study of T-cell reconstitution after alpha-beta-depleted transplantation in children (dated by TCRdb to 2016 to 2017). Looking at the study overall: Using TCR repertoire profiling, the study quantitatively followed how T-cell immune reconstitution unfolded in children after TCRalphabeta/CD19-depleted allogeneic hematopoietic cell transplantation.

The CDR3 spans 12 residues, from the cysteine through the phenylalanine. Only CDR3 DNA remains: 36 bases, in frame from the first base. The germline V gene (reference sequence) gives CDR1 as SEHNR and CDR2 as FQNEAQ. V is clipped by 8 bases and J by 7 bases, and the sequence between their germline boundaries is 15 bases long. The full study reports these points: About two months after transplant, the apparently early recovery of alphabetaT-cell counts reportedly depended on just several hundred clones that had expanded rapidly and came from non-depleted graft cells. In some patients, high TCRbeta diversity at day 60 was attributed to recipient T cells and intrathymic progenitors that had survived conditioning. Over subsequent months, a decline in hyperexpanded clone frequencies was noted, and after one year, T-cell counts and TCRbeta diversity were mostly ascribed to newly produced T cells.

The sequence links TRBV7-9 to TRBJ2-7; no D segment can be confidently identified. The sample was PBMCs, taken before TCRalphabeta/CD19-depleted stem cell transplant. The TCR sequence derives from a girl aged 2 to 10 with congenital amegakaryocytic thrombocytopenia, due to receive a stem cell transplant. The DNA sequence is TGTGCCAGCGCCTGGCCCGGGTCGGAGCAGTACTTC. Translation gives CASAWPGSEQYF.